This TCR beta chain was sequenced for a study of early T cells in non-severe SARS-CoV-2 infection. Individual cDNA molecules were tagged with unique molecular identifiers, the study reported. One entry per CDR3 protein results from TCRdb running MiXCR on the 5' RACE reads. The data contain tens of thousands of distinct CDR3 sequences, approximately 9% of them singletons. The CDR3 sequence is 15 residues long. Trimming left V 2 bases short and J 9 bases short, with 14 bases between. Germline CDR1 reads SGHTA; CDR2 reads FQGNSA. In its sample, this clonotype was seen many times. The sequence was collected from an adult who was a healthcare worker with PCR-confirmed SARS-CoV-2 infection or an uninfected control (not recorded which). The chain links TRBV7-2 to TRBJ1-6; no firm D call. The specimen comprised whole blood, sampled at baseline. CDR3 region: CASSLSSGKGSPLHF. In DNA, the CDR3 is TGTGCCAGCAGCTTAAGCTCCGGGAAGGGTTCACCCCTCCACTTT.